The rows below give T cell receptor beta chains drawn from one sample of a study of cytomegalovirus exposure and HLA in healthy donors. Assay used: immunoSEQ multiplex PCR; TCRdb lists only in-frame clones, some missing. This sample has about 160,000 clones, with about 73% found just once. Sequenced: PBMCs. The source of these receptors is a woman in her forties in good health and CMV-seronegative. The CDR3 runs from the conserved cysteine through the conserved F or W. D genes are given only for firm matches. Clone sizes are given selectively: once, few, many, or a class where the clone is expanded.

v_gene	j_gene	abundance	d_gene	CDR3aa	CDR3nt
TRBV4-1	TRBJ2-7	few	TRBD1	CASSRLFGGQGYEQYF	TGCGCCAGCAGCCGGCTTTTCGGAGGACAGGGGTACGAGCAGTACTTC
TRBV19	TRBJ1-6	.	.	CASNLRQNNSPLHF	TGTGCCAGTAATCTAAGACAAAATAATTCACCCCTCCACTTT
TRBV19	TRBJ1-2	.	.	CASSIYIRDYGYTF	TGTGCCAGTAGTATTTATATTCGGGACTATGGCTACACCTTC
TRBV5-4	TRBJ1-2	.	TRBD1	CASSLGSGQGKVYTF	TGTGCCAGCAGCTTGGGGTCGGGACAGGGGAAGGTCTACACCTTC
TRBV7-9	TRBJ1-1	.	.	CASSLSPGGNTEAFF	TGTGCCAGCAGCTTAAGCCCGGGGGGGAACACTGAAGCTTTCTTT
TRBV28	TRBJ2-1	.	.	CASSRRGSSYNEQFF	TGTGCCAGCAGTAGACGGGGGAGCTCCTACAATGAGCAGTTCTTC
TRBV5-1	TRBJ2-7	.	TRBD2	CASSLALAGGSEQYF	TGCGCCAGCAGCTTGGCCCTAGCGGGGGGCAGCGAGCAGTACTTC
TRBV2	TRBJ2-7	.	TRBD1	CASARDRSSYEQYF	TGTGCCAGCGCCCGGGACAGGAGCTCCTACGAGCAGTACTTC
TRBV2	TRBJ1-1	few	TRBD1	CARRLWTGTEAFF	TGTGCCAGGAGACTTTGGACAGGGACTGAAGCTTTCTTT
TRBV2	TRBJ2-7	.	.	CASSRDRTYEQYF	TGTGCCAGCAGTCGAGACAGAACCTACGAGCAGTACTTC
TRBV6-1	TRBJ1-5	.	.	CASISGTARRAVQHF	TGTGCCAGCATTAGCGGGACGGCCCGGAGGGCGGTCCAGCATTTT
TRBV27	TRBJ2-5	once	.	CASSLRRFGETQYF	TGTGCCAGCAGTTTGCGGCGGTTCGGGGAGACCCAGTACTTC
TRBV2	TRBJ1-5	.	.	CASSDRDQPQHF	TGTGCCAGCAGTGACCGGGATCAGCCCCAGCATTTT
TRBV7-8	TRBJ1-2	.	.	CASSHTQVNYGYTF	TGTGCCAGCAGCCACACACAGGTTAACTATGGCTACACCTTC
TRBV2	TRBJ1-4	.	.	CASSTGQSFEKLFF	TGTGCCAGCAGTACAGGGCAGTCTTTTGAAAAACTGTTTTTT
TRBV25-1	TRBJ2-3	.	TRBD1	CASSGDRGRTDTQYF	TGTGCCAGCAGTGGGGACAGGGGGCGGACAGATACGCAGTATTTT
TRBV5-4	TRBJ1-2	.	.	CASSLGPVGNYGYTF	TGTGCCAGCAGCTTGGGGCCGGTCGGGAACTATGGCTACACCTTC
TRBV27	TRBJ1-5	.	TRBD1	CASSLLGQGANSNQPQHF	TGTGCCAGCAGTTTATTGGGACAGGGGGCGAATAGCAATCAGCCCCAGCATTTT
TRBV5-1	TRBJ2-7	.	TRBD1	CASSMSGTGFLEQYF	TGCGCCAGCAGCATGTCCGGGACAGGGTTTCTCGAGCAGTACTTC
TRBV5-6	TRBJ1-1	.	.	CASSLIQPVSRRAFF	TGTGCCAGCAGCTTGATCCAACCGGTGTCTAGGCGCGCTTTCTTT
TRBV5-1	TRBJ1-1	.	TRBD1	CASSHRGLRTEAFF	TGCGCCAGCAGTCACAGGGGGCTGCGAACTGAAGCTTTCTTT
TRBV7-2	TRBJ2-7	.	.	CASSFGVGTDYYEQYF	TGTGCCAGCAGCTTTGGGGTGGGGACTGACTACTACGAGCAGTACTTC
TRBV6-5	TRBJ1-1	.	.	CASSYSVGAGNTEAFF	TGTGCCAGCAGTTACTCAGTGGGGGCCGGGAACACTGAAGCTTTCTTT
TRBV28	TRBJ1-6	.	TRBD1	CASSPRQGGNSPLHF	TGTGCCAGCAGTCCTCGACAGGGAGGAAATTCACCCCTCCACTTT
TRBV5-4	TRBJ2-5	.	.	CASSDGLLYKETQYF	TGTGCCAGCAGCGACGGACTGTTATACAAAGAGACCCAGTACTTC
TRBV4-2	TRBJ2-3	few	.	CASSQALTDTQYF	TGTGCCAGCAGCCAAGCCCTCACAGATACGCAGTATTTT
TRBV5-1	TRBJ2-2	.	TRBD1	CASSHRGNTGELFF	TGCGCCAGCAGCCACAGGGGGAACACCGGGGAGCTGTTTTTT